Below, 15 T cell receptor beta chains from the same sample are listed, as sequenced in a study of cytomegalovirus exposure and HLA in healthy donors. PCR primers comprised 60 Vbeta and 13 Jbeta primers. Measured with immunoSEQ multiplex PCR; TCRdb has only the in-frame clones, and not every one. The table includes approximately 150,000 clones, around 80% detected once. The specimen sequenced was PBMCs. These receptors all come from a woman aged 25 to 39 in good health and CMV-seropositive.

The rearrangement uses TRBV19 and TRBJ2-1; TRBD2 agrees at 13 bases. Germline CDR1 LNHDA, CDR2 SQIVND (reference sequence). The CDR3 loop spans 14 amino acids. Germline trimming cut 8 bases from V and 8 bases from J; bases unmatched to any gene: 6. The CDR3 region is CASSRTSGSHEQFF. In nucleotides, the CDR3 is TGTGCCAGTTCGCGGACTAGCGGGAGCCATGAGCAGTTCTTC. Complete variable domain (other parts from reference TRBV19 and TRBJ2-1): DGGITQSPKYLFRKEGQNVTLSCEQNLNHDAMYWYRQDPGQGLRLIYYSQIVNDFQKGDIAEGYSVSREKKESFPLTVTSAQKNPTAFYLCASSRTSGSHEQFFGPGTRLTVL.

The rearrangement uses TRBV2 and TRBJ2-7, with D tentatively TRBD2 (5 bases). The germline gives CDR1 SNHLY, CDR2 FYNNEI. CDR3 length equals 12 residues. V lost 2 bases and J 12 bases, leaving 14 bases between the germline ends. The CDR3 protein is CASSEPPLAGYF. The CDR3, as DNA: TGTGCCAGCAGTGAACCCCCGCTAGCAGGGTACTTC. The whole variable domain, remainder taken from reference TRBV2 and TRBJ2-7, is EPEVTQTPSHQVTQMGQEVILRCVPISNHLYFYWYRQILGQKVEFLVSFYNNEISEKSEIFDDQFSVERPDGSNFTLKIRSTKLEDSAMYFCASSEPPLAGYFGPGTRLTVT.

This clone was recorded once. The chain carries TRBV27 and TRBJ2-7; possibly TRBD1 for D (7 bases). CDR3 length: 9 amino acids. Germline V gene data show CDR1 as MNHEY and CDR2 as SMNVEV (reference sequence). The CDR3, as DNA: TGTGGGCAGGGGGGCGAGCAGTACTTC. Translation gives CGQGGEQYF.

The CDR3 region is CASSLSTGGYNEQFF. The CDR3 nucleotides read TGTGCCAGCAGTTTATCGACCGGGGGCTACAATGAGCAGTTCTTC. The chain carries TRBV27 and TRBJ2-1; D may be TRBD2 (6 bases). Deletions cut 0 bases from V and 3 bases from J, with 9 bases between. Germline V CDR1 and CDR2: MNHEY, SMNVEV (reference sequence). The CDR3 extends over 15 amino acids.

The chain joins TRBV6-1 to TRBJ1-2, with 10 bases lining up with TRBD1. The J segment lost 6 bases and the V segment lost 0 bases, leaving 7 bases of the junction unmatched. The germline V gene has CDR1 MNHNS and CDR2 SASEGT. This CDR3 has 16 amino acids. CDR3 in DNA: TGTGCCAGCAGTGAAGCCCGGGACAGGGGCGGAAATGGCTACACCTTC. This translates into CASSEARDRGGNGYTF.

CDR3 sequence reads: CSVGGDRGQETQYF. DNA of the CDR3: TGCAGCGTTGGGGGGGACAGGGGCCAAGAGACCCAGTACTTC. The chain combines TRBV29-1 with TRBJ2-5; the match to TRBD1 covers 10 bases. Per germline, CDR1 SQVTM and CDR2 ANQGSEA. This CDR3 is 14 amino acids long. The junction had 3 bases not matched to a gene; V was cut back by 4 bases and J by 1 base.

The J gene is TRBJ1-5, the V gene TRBV25-1; TRBD1 might be the D (5 bases). The V gene's germline CDR1 is MGHDK and CDR2 SYGVNS. The CDR3 consists of 16 residues. Trimming shortened V by 4 bases and J by 3 bases, and 16 bases separated the two germline ends. The CDR3 here is CASSAHEGDYNQPQHF. The CDR3, as DNA: TGTGCCAGCAGTGCACATGAAGGGGATTACAATCAGCCCCAGCATTTT. Filled out from reference TRBV25-1 and TRBJ1-5, the complete variable domain reads EADIYQTPRYLVIGTGKKITLECSQTMGHDKMYWYQQDPGMELHLIHYSYGVNSTEKGDLSSESTVSRIRTEHFPLTLESARPSHTSQYLCASSAHEGDYNQPQHFGDGTRLSIL.

The genes are TRBV5-4 and TRBJ2-7, with 9 bases fitting TRBD2. Germline assignment: CDR1 SGHNT and CDR2 YYREEE (reference sequence). The CDR3 runs 15 residues. The V gene end was trimmed by 3 bases and the J gene end by 3 bases; junction bases not matched to a gene: 7. The CDR3 DNA reads as TGTGCCAGCAGCTCGGAGACTAGCGGAATCTACGAGCAGTACTTC. Its translation is CASSSETSGIYEQYF.

J is TRBJ2-1 and V is TRBV18; 14 bases are shared with TRBD2. The germline gives CDR1 KGHSH, CDR2 LQKENI. This CDR3 is 17 amino acids long. The V segment lost 0 bases and the J segment 4 bases; nucleotides outside the gene matches: 2. The CDR3 loop reads CASSPPGLAGVYNEQFF. DNA for the CDR3: TGTGCCAGCTCACCACCGGGACTAGCGGGAGTTTACAATGAGCAGTTCTTC.

In this sample, this clone turned up a few times. The genes are TRBV6-1 and TRBJ2-1; D is possibly TRBD2 (7 bases). The germline V and J ends were trimmed by 4 bases and 9 bases, with 31 bases remaining between them. This CDR3 is 19 amino acids long. Germline loops: CDR1 MNHNS, CDR2 SASEGT. The CDR3 loop is CASSGGRGRGALGVGEQFF. The CDR3 nucleotides are TGTGCCAGCAGTGGTGGACGAGGGAGGGGGGCCTTGGGTGTGGGTGAGCAGTTCTTC.

The chain is built from TRBV5-1 and TRBJ1-1, with a possible D match to TRBD1 (5 bases). The V gene's germline CDR1 is SGHRS and CDR2 YFSETQ. V lost 7 bases and J lost 0, with 10 bases in between. This CDR3 is built from 13 residues. In nucleotides, the CDR3 is TGCGCCAGCTCCCCGGACATGAACACTGAAGCTTTCTTT. Translated: CASSPDMNTEAFF. Full variable domain (missing parts from reference TRBV5-1 and TRBJ1-1): KAGVTQTPRYLIKTRGQQVTLSCSPISGHRSVSWYQQTPGQGLQFLFEYFSETQRNKGNFPGRFSGRQFSNSRSEMNVSTLELGDSALYLCASSPDMNTEAFFGQGTRLTVV.

This clone was seen just once. Here the CDR3 DNA reads TGTGCCAGCAGCTCCGGACAGGCTGGAAACACCATATATTTT. Residues: CASSSGQAGNTIYF. The V and J genes are TRBV6-6 and TRBJ1-3; 7 bases fit TRBD1. Looked up from germline, CDR1 is MNHNY and CDR2 is SVGAGI (reference sequence). V gave up 6 bases and J gave up 2 bases; unmatched junction bases: 4. The CDR3 has 14 amino acids.

The gene calls are TRBV14 and TRBJ1-4; the D gene is possibly TRBD1 (5 bases). Germline loops: CDR1 SGHDN, CDR2 FVKESK. There are 14 residues in the CDR3. V lost 3 bases, J lost 7 bases, and 12 bases lay in between. In DNA, the CDR3 is TGTGCCAGCAGCCATAACCCTAGGGGTGAAAAACTGTTTTTT. Protein: CASSHNPRGEKLFF.

This chain links TRBV5-1 with TRBJ2-7, with a weak D call TRBD1 (6 bases). The V end was cut by 3 bases, the J end by 0 bases, with 16 bases between. The CDR3 loop spans 16 amino acids. Germline V gives CDR1 SGHRS, CDR2 YFSETQ. CDR3 region: CASSSTGTTSSYEQYF. CDR3 in DNA: TGCGCCAGCAGCTCCACCGGGACAACAAGCTCCTACGAGCAGTACTTC. The whole variable domain, filled in from reference TRBV5-1 and TRBJ2-7, reads KAGVTQTPRYLIKTRGQQVTLSCSPISGHRSVSWYQQTPGQGLQFLFEYFSETQRNKGNFPGRFSGRQFSNSRSEMNVSTLELGDSALYLCASSSTGTTSSYEQYFGPGTRLTVT.

The chain couples TRBV28 to TRBJ2-7, with D tentatively TRBD1 (5 bases). Deletions cut 2 bases from V and 3 bases from J, with 11 bases between. Germline V CDR1 and CDR2: MDHEN, SYDVKM. The CDR3 extends over 14 amino acids. The CDR3 DNA follows: TGTGCCAGCAGTTTAGCAGGGCGAAACTACGAGCAGTACTTC. As protein: CASSLAGRNYEQYF.